Each of the 9 T cell receptor beta chains below was sequenced from the same sample in a study of blood T cell repertoires in COVID-19. The data were produced by immunoSEQ multiplex PCR, yet TCRdb's version contains in-frame clones alone and is incomplete. Among 200,000 to 250,000 clones listed, 82% were seen once. The sequenced material came from peripheral blood. The receptors shown here come from a woman in her 70s with COVID-19, enrolled during active disease.

V and J are TRBV6-1 and TRBJ1-5, with no clear D. V was trimmed by 4 bases and J by 0 bases, leaving 13 bases between them. Per germline, CDR1 MNHNS and CDR2 SASEGT. CDR3 size: 16 residues. CDR3: CASSGGGINSNQPQHF. DNA of the CDR3: TGTGCCAGCAGTGGAGGAGGGATTAATAGCAATCAGCCCCAGCATTTT.

This clone was found a few times. This chain connects TRBV5-1 to TRBJ1-5, with a tentative D call TRBD1 (5 bases). Germline V gene sequence: CDR1 SGHRS, CDR2 YFSETQ. Trimming shortened V by 4 bases and J by 6 bases, and 14 bases separated the two germline ends. The CDR3 is made up of 14 amino acids. CDR3 sequence reads: CASSLDSVSQPQHF. CDR3 bases: TGCGCCAGCAGCCTCGACAGTGTGTCTCAGCCCCAGCATTTT.

This chain joins TRBV5-1 and TRBJ1-3, with TRBD1 as a possible D gene (5 bases). V was pared by 2 bases and J by 0 bases, with 21 bases between. Germline loops: CDR1 SGHRS, CDR2 YFSETQ. This CDR3 region has 19 residues. CDR3 loop: CASSLPQSGQGSSGNTIYF. The CDR3 region has the DNA TGCGCCAGCAGCTTACCACAGAGTGGGCAGGGAAGCTCTGGAAACACCATATATTTT.

This rearrangement joins TRBV5-4 to TRBJ2-1; 8 bases map to TRBD1. In germline, CDR1 is SGHNT, CDR2 YYREEE (reference sequence). This CDR3 region has 15 residues. J gave up 9 bases and V 4 bases, and 12 bases lay outside the gene matches. CDR3 nucleotide sequence: TGTGCCAGCAGCCCAAGGACAGGGTATCGAGGTGAGCAGTTCTTC. It codes for CASSPRTGYRGEQFF.

The chain links TRBV7-3 to TRBJ2-1, with TRBD2 matching 7 bases. The ends lost 5 bases at V and 4 bases at J; junction bases unmatched: 14. Germline V gene sequence: CDR1 SGHTA, CDR2 FQGTGA. CDR3 size: 17 residues. The CDR3, as DNA: TGTGCCAGCAGCGAAATGGGGTACGGGAGGCGTTACAATGAGCAGTTCTTC. It specifies CASSEMGYGRRYNEQFF.

The chain couples TRBV19 to TRBJ2-1, with 13 bases that match TRBD2. Germline CDR1 is LNHDA and CDR2 is SQIVND (reference sequence). The junction had 15 bases not matched to a gene; V was cut back by 4 bases and J by 15 bases. This CDR3 is 16 amino acids long. CDR3 DNA sequence: TGTGCCAGTAGTAGCGGGGGACTAGCGGGACTCGCCAATCTGTTCTTC. This encodes CASSSGGLAGLANLFF.

The chain uses TRBV6-5 and TRBJ2-3; 7 positions agree with TRBD1. V gave up 4 bases and J gave up 10 bases; unmatched junction bases: 2. Germline CDR1 is MNHEY and CDR2 is SVGAGI. CDR3 length equals 11 residues. The CDR3 spells CASSSGGSQYF. The CDR3 region has the DNA TGTGCCAGCAGTTCAGGGGGATCGCAGTATTTT.

The J gene is TRBJ2-5, the V gene TRBV19; TRBD2 agrees at 9 bases. The trim removed 3 bases at V and 4 bases at J, leaving 12 bases unmatched. Germline V gene lookup returns CDR1 LNHDA and CDR2 SQIVND (reference sequence). The CDR3 runs 17 residues. CDR3: CASSIRAGGPSLETQYF. The CDR3 nucleotides are TGTGCCAGTAGTATTCGGGCGGGAGGGCCCTCTTTAGAGACCCAGTACTTC.

The chain combines TRBV27 with TRBJ1-2; D not resolved. The CDR3 runs 13 residues. With 3 bases removed from V and 8 bases from J, the gap between germline ends came to 13 bases. Germline assignment: CDR1 MNHEY and CDR2 SMNVEV (reference sequence). In nucleotides, the CDR3 is TGTGCCAGCAGTTTGGAGGGTAGGAACGGCTACACCTTC. This translates into CASSLEGRNGYTF.